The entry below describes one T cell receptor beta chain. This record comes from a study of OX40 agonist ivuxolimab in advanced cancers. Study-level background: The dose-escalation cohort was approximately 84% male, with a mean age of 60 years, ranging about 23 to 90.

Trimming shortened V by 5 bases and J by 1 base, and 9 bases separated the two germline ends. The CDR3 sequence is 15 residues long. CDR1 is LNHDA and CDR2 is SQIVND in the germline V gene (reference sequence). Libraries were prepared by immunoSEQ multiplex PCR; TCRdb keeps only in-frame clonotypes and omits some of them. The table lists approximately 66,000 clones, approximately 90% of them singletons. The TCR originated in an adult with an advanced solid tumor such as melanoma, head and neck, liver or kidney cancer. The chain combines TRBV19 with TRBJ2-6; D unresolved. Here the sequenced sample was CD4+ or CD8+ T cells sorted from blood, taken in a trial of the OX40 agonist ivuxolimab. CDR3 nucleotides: TGTGCCAGTAGTTTTCAGTATTCTGGGGCCAACGTCCTGACTTTC. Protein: CASSFQYSGANVLTF.